The source of this T cell receptor (beta chain) is a study of radiation and T cells in renal cell carcinoma. General study findings and limits: From baseline, blood top tumor clonotypes peaked at 2 weeks post-radiation.

Time point meaning: baseline pretreatment blood. Regarding treatment: 15 Gy SBRT to primary tumor, nephrectomy 4 weeks later. This CDR3 has 11 amino acids. Germline V gene data show CDR1 as GTSNPN and CDR2 as SVGIG (reference sequence). V lost 1 base, J lost 3 bases, and 3 bases lay in between. This clone showed up just a few times. The antigen remains unidentified. Clones were sequenced by immunoSEQ multiplex PCR, and TCRdb holds only the in-frame ones, with some missing. Of 100,000 or so clones detected, about 86% appear once; the ten largest clones hold roughly 8%. Sequenced here: blood, sampled from a patient whose treatment included radiotherapy and nephrectomy. The J gene is TRBJ1-1, the V gene TRBV30, with D unclear. The receptor comes from a man between 50 and 59 years old with renal cell carcinoma. CDR3 amino acids: CAWSGYTEAFF. DNA for the CDR3: TGTGCCTGGAGTGGGTACACTGAAGCTTTCTTT. The entire variable domain, with the rest obtained from reference TRBV30 and TRBJ1-1, is as follows: SQTIHQWPATLVQPVGSPLSLECTVEGTSNPNLYWYRQAAGRGLQLLFYSVGIGQISSEVPQNLSASRPQDRQFILSSKKLLLSDSGFYLCAWSGYTEAFFGQGTRLTVV.